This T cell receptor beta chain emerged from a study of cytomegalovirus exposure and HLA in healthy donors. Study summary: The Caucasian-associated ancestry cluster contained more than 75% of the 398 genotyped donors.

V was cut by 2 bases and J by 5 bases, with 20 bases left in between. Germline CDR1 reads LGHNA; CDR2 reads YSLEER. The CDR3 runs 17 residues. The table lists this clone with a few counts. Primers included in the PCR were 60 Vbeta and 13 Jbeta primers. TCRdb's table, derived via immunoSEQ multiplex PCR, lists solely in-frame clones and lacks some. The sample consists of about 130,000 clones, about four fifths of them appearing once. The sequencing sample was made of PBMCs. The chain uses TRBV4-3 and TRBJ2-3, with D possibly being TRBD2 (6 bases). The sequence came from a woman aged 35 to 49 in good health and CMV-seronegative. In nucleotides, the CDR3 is TGCGCCAGCAGCCAATCCTGGGGACTTCCAGGAGGAGATACGCAGTATTTT. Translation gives CASSQSWGLPGGDTQYF.